This TCR beta chain was observed in a study of cytomegalovirus exposure and HLA in healthy donors. In the study overall: Most donors, 70% to 85% of over 350 genotyped, fell in the Caucasian-associated ancestry cluster.

This clone has a single count. Its antigen is unidentified. General observations from the study: An analysis was carried out later, and it reportedly showed fewer N-insertions in an Asian-associated ancestry cluster than the roughly 670-donor mean. The only immune exposure information that was available was CMV serostatus.

Germline V lookup: CDR1 SGHRS, CDR2 YFSETQ. With 4 bases clipped from V and 1 base from J, the junction kept 5 bases outside the gene matches. The CDR3 runs 16 residues. 60 Vbeta and 13 Jbeta primers were used in PCR. Some clones are missing from TCRdb's copy, which holds only in-frame ones; the method was immunoSEQ multiplex PCR. The table lists 150,000 to 200,000 clones, around 83% of them singletons, with 0.95% to 1.4% in the top ten. Nominally healthy donors provided the samples, though records likely missed some immune exposures. The receptor was derived from a woman aged 40 to 50 in good health and CMV-seronegative. The sample taken for sequencing was PBMCs. J is TRBJ1-1 and V is TRBV5-1; 12 nucleotides agree with TRBD1. CDR3 DNA sequence: TGCGCCAGCAGCATCGGGACAGGGGGCCAGAACACTGAAGCTTTCTTT. Its translation: CASSIGTGGQNTEAFF.